This TCR beta chain was identified in a study of T cell changes during pregnancy in multiple sclerosis. Only in-frame clones appear in the TCRdb table, and some are missing; sequencing was by immunoSEQ multiplex PCR. The repertoire holds 100,000 or so clones, with 94% as singletons. V lost 5 bases to trimming and J lost 8 bases; unmatched junction nucleotides: 5. The CDR3 runs 15 residues. The V gene's germline CDR1 is MNHEY and CDR2 SVGAGI. Sequences were derived from peripheral blood, sampled after pregnancy. The chain combines TRBV6-5 with TRBJ2-1, with 14 bases identical to TRBD2. This receptor was taken from a female donor in good health, enrolled as a control in a pregnancy study. CDR3 nucleotides: TGTGCCAGCAGTAAGGGACTAGCGGGAGTCGATGAGCAGTTCTTC. Its protein is CASSKGLAGVDEQFF.